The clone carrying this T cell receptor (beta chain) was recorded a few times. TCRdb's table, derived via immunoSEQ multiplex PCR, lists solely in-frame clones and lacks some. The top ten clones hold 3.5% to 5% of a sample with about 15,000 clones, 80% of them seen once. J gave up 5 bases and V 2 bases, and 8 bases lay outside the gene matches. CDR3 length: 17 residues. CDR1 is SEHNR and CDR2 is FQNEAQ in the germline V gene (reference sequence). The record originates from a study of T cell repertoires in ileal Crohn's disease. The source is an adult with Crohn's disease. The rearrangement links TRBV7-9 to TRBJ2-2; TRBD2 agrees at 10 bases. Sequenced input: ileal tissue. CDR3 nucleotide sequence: TGTGCCAGCAGCTTAATAACAGCGGGAGGGCTTACCGGGGAGCTGTTTTTT. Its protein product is CASSLITAGGLTGELFF.